Listed below are T cell receptor beta chains from one sample, sequenced in a study of blood T cell repertoires in COVID-19. Sequencing used immunoSEQ multiplex PCR; TCRdb keeps in-frame clones, though not all of them. There are about 190,000 clones in the sample; around four fifths occur only once, and roughly 2.8% lies in the top ten. The sample taken for sequencing was peripheral blood. All receptors derive from a man in his fifties or sixties with active or convalescent COVID-19. CDR3s include the opening cysteine and the closing phenylalanine or tryptophan. D genes are given only for firm matches. Only some rows state a clone size, as once, few, many or a class for expanded clones.

TRBV5-5	NA	NA	TRBJ2-7	TGTGCCAGCAGCTTGGTAATCGGGAGCGGTCTCGAGCAGTACTTC	CASSLVIGSGLEQYF
TRBV7-3	TRBD1	NA	TRBJ2-1	TGTGCCAGCAGCTCCCAGGGGGCATATGGCAATGAGCAGTTCTTC	CASSSQGAYGNEQFF
TRBV6-1	TRBD1	NA	TRBJ1-2	TGTGCCAGCAGCGAAGGGGGCTATGTTCCCTATGGCTACACCTTC	CASSEGGYVPYGYTF
TRBV7-3	TRBD2	NA	TRBJ2-1	TGTGCCAGCAGCCGGACTAGCGGGAGCGATGAGCAGTTCTTC	CASSRTSGSDEQFF
TRBV28	NA	NA	TRBJ2-1	TGTGCCAGCAGTTTCAGGTCCAATGAGCAGTTCTTC	CASSFRSNEQFF
TRBV12-5	TRBD2	NA	TRBJ2-3	TGTGCTAGTGGTTTGACTAGCGTCCTTACTACAGATACGCAGTATTTT	CASGLTSVLTTDTQYF
TRBV27	TRBD2	NA	TRBJ2-1	TGTGCCAGCAGTTTAGAGTGGACTAGCGCTTACAATGAGCAGTTCTTC	CASSLEWTSAYNEQFF
TRBV6-5	NA	NA	TRBJ1-3	TGTGCCAGCAGGGCGACAGTTTCTGGAAACACCATATATTTT	CASRATVSGNTIYF
TRBV28	TRBD1	NA	TRBJ1-3	TGTGCCAGCGACGGGACAGGGAACACCATATATTTT	CASDGTGNTIYF
TRBV11-2	NA	NA	TRBJ1-2	TGTGCCAGCAGCTTAGGGGGGGTCAGGACGGGTTACACCTTC	CASSLGGVRTGYTF
TRBV19	NA	NA	TRBJ2-5	TGTGCCAGTAGTATCGGTTGGACACCCCGTAGGGAGACCCAGTACTTC	CASSIGWTPRRETQYF
TRBV18	NA	NA	TRBJ1-4	TGTGCCAGCTCACCTATCAACGGGAGGGGAACTAATGAAAAACTGTTTTTT	CASSPINGRGTNEKLFF
TRBV27	NA	NA	TRBJ1-4	TGTGCCAGCAGTTTAGGGCGAGGAGGGGCCCATGAAAAACTGTTTTTT	CASSLGRGGAHEKLFF
TRBV7-9	TRBD2	NA	TRBJ2-5	TGTGCCAGCAGCCACATCGGGAGGGAGACCCAGTACTTC	CASSHIGRETQYF
TRBV2	NA	NA	TRBJ1-2	TGTGCCAGCACGGAGGATGATGGCTACACCTTC	CASTEDDGYTF
TRBV7-6	NA	NA	TRBJ1-3	TGTGCCAGCAGCTTAGCGCAGGGTTCTGGAAACACCATATATTTT	CASSLAQGSGNTIYF
TRBV18	TRBD1	many	TRBJ2-7	TGTGCCAGCTCACCGAATGGACAGGCCGAGCAGTACTTC	CASSPNGQAEQYF
TRBV7-9	TRBD2	NA	TRBJ2-3	TGTGCCAGCAGCCCAGGATTCGCGGGAGGGGCAGATACGCAGTATTTT	CASSPGFAGGADTQYF
TRBV7-2	NA	NA	TRBJ1-2	TGTGCCAGCAGCTTAGAGACGCGGGCGGATGGCTACACCTTC	CASSLETRADGYTF
TRBV19	TRBD1	once	TRBJ1-3	TGTGCCAGTAGTCGGGACAGGATGGTCTCTGGAAACACCATATATTTT	CASSRDRMVSGNTIYF
TRBV6-2/TRBV6-3	TRBD1	NA	TRBJ2-4	TGTGCCAGCAGCCCTACCCCGGCAGGGGGCAGAAACATTCAGTACTTC	CASSPTPAGGRNIQYF
TRBV3-1/TRBV3-2	TRBD1	NA	TRBJ2-1	TGTGCCAGCAGCCTTCAGGACAGGATTGCCAATGAGCAGTTCTTC	CASSLQDRIANEQFF
TRBV4-2	TRBD2	NA	TRBJ2-3	TGTGCCAGCAGCCAAGATGACGTGGCGGGAGACCCCAGCACAGATACGCAGTATTTT	CASSQDDVAGDPSTDTQYF
TRBV18	NA	NA	TRBJ1-1	TGTGCCAGCTCACAGGGCCGAACAGGGACTGAAGCTTTCTTT	CASSQGRTGTEAFF
TRBV12-5	TRBD2	NA	TRBJ2-3	TGTGCTAGTGGTCCCCTTCGGGTGATCGCGGGGGTCTCAGATACGCAGTATTTT	CASGPLRVIAGVSDTQYF
TRBV5-4	NA	NA	TRBJ2-5	TGTGCCAGCAGCTTCTACGGAGAGACCCAGTACTTC	CASSFYGETQYF
TRBV19	NA	NA	TRBJ2-2	TGTGCCAGTAGTATCAGACTGGTGAACACCGGGGAGCTGTTTTTT	CASSIRLVNTGELFF
TRBV7-8	NA	NA	TRBJ2-7	TGTGCCAGCAGCTTAGACGAGGGTTTAGGGGAGCAGTACTTC	CASSLDEGLGEQYF
TRBV5-1	NA	NA	TRBJ1-1	TGCGCCAGCAGCCCTCCCCGGGGGGAGACTGAAGCTTTCTTT	CASSPPRGETEAFF
TRBV27	NA	NA	TRBJ2-1	TGTGCCAGCAGTTTATATGCGGGGTCTCCCAGGGATGAGCAGTTCTTC	CASSLYAGSPRDEQFF
TRBV24-1	NA	NA	TRBJ2-3	TGTGCCACCAGTCCAGGGCCAGATACGCAGTATTTT	CATSPGPDTQYF
TRBV3-1/TRBV3-2	NA	NA	TRBJ1-1	TGTGCCAGCAGCCAAGTGGTCAGGTCGACGAACACTGAAGCTTTCTTT	CASSQVVRSTNTEAFF
TRBV5-6	NA	NA	TRBJ2-1	TGTGCCAGCAGTCTGGAGGACAATGAGCAGTTCTTC	CASSLEDNEQFF
TRBV2	NA	NA	TRBJ2-3	TGTGCCAGCAGCCAGGGGTGGGCAGATACGCAGTATTTT	CASSQGWADTQYF
TRBV4-2	TRBD1	NA	TRBJ2-3	TGTGCCAGCAGCCAGCAGACAGGGGCGGTTAGGGCAGATACGCAGTATTTT	CASSQQTGAVRADTQYF
TRBV29-1	TRBD1	NA	TRBJ1-4	TGCAGCGTTGATAACCGGGACAGCGCTAATGAAAAACTGTTTTTT	CSVDNRDSANEKLFF
TRBV6-5	TRBD1	NA	TRBJ1-1	TGTGCCAGCAGCCTAGGGACAGTAAACACTGAAGCTTTCTTT	CASSLGTVNTEAFF
TRBV6-5	NA	NA	TRBJ2-2	TGTGCCAGCAGTCGCAAGGGGCGCACCGGGGAGCTGTTTTTT	CASSRKGRTGELFF
TRBV4-2	NA	NA	TRBJ1-1	TGTGCCAGCAGCCTGACATGGACTAACACTGAAGCTTTCTTT	CASSLTWTNTEAFF
TRBV4-1	TRBD2	NA	TRBJ2-5	TGCGCCAGCAGCCAAGAACCTACTAGCGGGGGGGCGGGAGAGACCCAGTACTTC	CASSQEPTSGGAGETQYF
TRBV3-1/TRBV3-2	TRBD1	NA	TRBJ2-5	TGTGCCAGCAGCCAAGGCACAGGGGTGGTAGGAGAGACCCAGTACTTC	CASSQGTGVVGETQYF